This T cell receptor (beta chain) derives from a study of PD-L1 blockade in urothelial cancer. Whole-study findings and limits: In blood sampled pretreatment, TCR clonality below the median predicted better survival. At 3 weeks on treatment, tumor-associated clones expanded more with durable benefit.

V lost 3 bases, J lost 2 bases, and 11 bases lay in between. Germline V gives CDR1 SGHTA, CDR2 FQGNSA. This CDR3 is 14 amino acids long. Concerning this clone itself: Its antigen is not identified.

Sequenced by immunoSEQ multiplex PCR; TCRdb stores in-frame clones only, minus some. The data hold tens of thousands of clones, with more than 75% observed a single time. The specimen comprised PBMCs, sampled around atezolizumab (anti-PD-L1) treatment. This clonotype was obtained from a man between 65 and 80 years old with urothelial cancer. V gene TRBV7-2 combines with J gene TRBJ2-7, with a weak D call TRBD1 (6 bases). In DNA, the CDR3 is TGTGCCAGCAGCTTGGACAGAAGGACCTACGAGCAGTACTTC. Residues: CASSLDRRTYEQYF.